The sequence of this TCR beta chain was determined in a study of tumor-infiltrating lymphocytes in localized non-small cell lung cancer. The wider study: Tumor tissue and non-adjacent uninvolved lung came from each patient.

The CDR3 consists of 14 residues. In germline, CDR1 is ENHRY, CDR2 SYGVKD. V lost 2 bases and J lost 3; bases outside the gene matches: 2. Sequencing used immunoSEQ multiplex PCR; TCRdb keeps in-frame clones, though not all of them. The sample includes 10,000 or so clones, 65% to 85% of them seen just once. The receptor's source is a human donor with non-small cell lung cancer. The chain combines TRBV10-3 with TRBJ1-1; 8 bases map to TRBD1. The sequenced sample consisted of uninvolved lung tissue not adjacent to the tumor. The CDR3 loop is CAISEQGADTEAFF. CDR3 nucleotide sequence: TGTGCCATCAGTGAGCAGGGGGCAGACACTGAAGCTTTCTTT.